The 31 T cell receptor beta chains below were found in one sample sequenced in a study of CD8 T cells in ankylosing spondylitis. TCRdb processed the 5' RACE reads anew with MiXCR; each CDR3 protein has one entry. This sample has 200,000 to 300,000 distinct CDR3 sequences; 30% to 40% occur once, and the top ten carry around 4.5%. The sequencing input was blood, either unsorted or a sorted T cell fraction (not recorded which). The receptors were sampled from a male donor with ankylosing spondylitis or in good health (not recorded which).

This chain links TRBV20-1 with TRBJ2-3; no clear D. V dropped 5 bases and J dropped 2 bases, with 2 bases sitting between them. CDR3 length equals 10 residues. Germline CDR1 DFQATT, CDR2 SNEGSKA (reference sequence). The CDR3 protein is CSAPTDTQYF. The CDR3 coding sequence is TGCAGTGCTCCCACAGATACGCAGTATTTT.

Only a few counts were recorded for this clonotype. This chain joins TRBV5-1 and TRBJ2-3; perhaps TRBD1 as D (5 bases). This CDR3 has 15 amino acids. V gave up 0 bases and J gave up 4 bases, with 12 bases separating them. The germline CDR1 and CDR2 sequences are SGHRS and YFSETQ. This chain's CDR3 is CASSLVGEGADTQYF. The CDR3 region has the DNA TGCGCCAGCAGCTTGGTTGGAGAAGGGGCAGATACGCAGTATTTT.

This clonotype was seen ten or more times. This chain joins TRBV6-1 and TRBJ1-1; D uncertain. Germline CDR1 and CDR2: MNHNS and SASEGT. Trimming took 6 bases from V and 3 from J, leaving 11 bases between them. This CDR3 comprises 13 residues. CDR3 bases: TGTGCCAGCAGCCGACCCTTGGACACTGAAGCTTTCTTT. Residues: CASSRPLDTEAFF.

This clonotype was seen only a few times. This chain joins TRBV6-5 and TRBJ2-7; no definite D call. Germline CDR1 MNHEY, CDR2 SVGAGI. V was cut by 2 bases and J by 2 bases, with 7 bases left in between. The CDR3 extends over 13 amino acids. The chain's CDR3 is CASSYGGPYEQYF. The CDR3 DNA reads TGTGCCAGCAGTTACGGCGGTCCCTACGAGCAGTACTTC.

The chain joins TRBV24-1 to TRBJ2-2; D gene ambiguous. There are 16 residues in the CDR3. CDR1 and CDR2 from the germline V gene are KGHDR and SFDVKD. Trimming removed 9 bases at V and 0 bases at J, with 16 bases between. The chain's CDR3 is CATSRDISSNTGELFF. The CDR3 nucleotides are TGTGCCACCTCCAGAGATATCTCCTCGAACACCGGGGAGCTGTTTTTT.

This chain joins TRBV10-3 and TRBJ2-1; tentatively, D is TRBD1 or TRBD2 (5 bases each). This CDR3 has 14 amino acids. The germline V gene has CDR1 ENHRY and CDR2 SYGVKD. V was trimmed by 7 bases and J by 2 bases, leaving 12 bases between them. The CDR3 DNA reads TGTGCCATCACCTTGGGGACGGCCTACAATGAGCAGTTCTTC. This encodes CAITLGTAYNEQFF.

J is TRBJ2-1 and V is TRBV7-2; TRBD1 might be the D (7 bases). V lost 5 bases to trimming and J lost 2 bases, with 16 bases between them. CDR1 SGHTA and CDR2 FQGNSA come from the germline V gene. The CDR3 totals 16 residues. The CDR3 reads CASSPWGRGAYNEQFF. CDR3 bases: TGTGCCAGCAGCCCCTGGGGCAGGGGGGCCTACAATGAGCAGTTCTTC.

The V gene is TRBV20-1, the J gene TRBJ2-7; 8 nucleotides match TRBD1. CDR1 and CDR2 from the germline V gene are DFQATT and SNEGSKA (reference sequence). The ends lost 3 bases at V and 6 bases at J; junction bases unmatched: 7. This CDR3 spans 13 amino acids. In DNA, the CDR3 is TGCAGTGCTAGGCAGGACAGGGCCTCCGAGCAGTACTTC. Translating it yields CSARQDRASEQYF.

This clonotype was seen repeatedly, ten times or more. This chain uses TRBV29-1 with TRBJ2-1; 8 bases are shared with TRBD2. Germline V gene lookup returns CDR1 SQVTM and CDR2 ANQGSEA. Trimming cost V 6 bases and J 8 bases; bases outside gene matches: 15. The CDR3 contains 15 residues. The CDR3 loop reads CSVAPGRLGLDEQFF. DNA of the CDR3: TGCAGCGTCGCCCCCGGGCGGCTGGGACTAGATGAGCAGTTCTTC.

As concerns this clonotype: The junction and the germline gene differ at one end; a read error may be behind it. The chain is built from TRBV12-3 or TRBV12-4 and TRBJ2-1, with 9 nucleotides matching TRBD2. This CDR3 has 19 residues. CDR3 nucleotides: TGTGCCATCAGTTTCTCGGGTAGCGGGGGACGACTTTTAGGGAATGAGCAGTTCTTC. Its protein is CAISFSGSGGRLLGNEQFF.

The rearrangement joins TRBV12-3 or TRBV12-4 to TRBJ2-1, with 7 nucleotides matching TRBD2. This CDR3 region has 11 residues. V dropped 7 bases and J dropped 15; count of bases not matched to a gene: 9. The CDR3 coding sequence is TGTGCCAGCACCCAAGGGAGGGTTTGGTTCTTC. Its protein is CASTQGRVWFF.

The chain combines TRBV20-1 with TRBJ2-7; D gene unclear. Between the trimmed V and J ends, which lost 1 base and 4 bases, there was a span of 5 bases. CDR3 length equals 11 residues. Germline CDR1 reads DFQATT; CDR2 reads SNEGSKA (reference sequence). The CDR3 is CSARVRYEQYF. CDR3 sequence (DNA): TGCAGTGCTAGAGTAAGATACGAGCAGTACTTC.

The chain has TRBV6-5 and TRBJ2-3; 8 positions agree with TRBD1. The CDR3 is 16 amino acids. Germline trimming cut 2 bases from V and 3 bases from J; bases unmatched to any gene: 7. The V gene's germline CDR1 is MNHEY and CDR2 SVGAGI. As DNA, the CDR3 is TGTGCCAGCAGTTACCGTCGACAGGGGCAGACAGATACGCAGTATTTT. Residues: CASSYRRQGQTDTQYF.

This clonotype has just a few counts. This chain connects TRBV29-1 to TRBJ2-2; tentative D call: TRBD1 (6 bases). This CDR3 is built from 14 residues. Germline CDR1 reads SQVTM; CDR2 reads ANQGSEA. V shed 7 bases and J shed 2 bases, with 14 bases lying between them. CDR3 loop: CSALRGINTGELFF. In DNA form, the CDR3 reads TGCAGCGCCTTAAGGGGGATCAACACCGGGGAGCTGTTTTTT.

In its sample, this clonotype was seen a few times. The chain uses TRBV6-5 and TRBJ2-5; TRBD1 matches at 9 bases. Germline CDR1 and CDR2: MNHEY and SVGAGI. CDR3 size: 16 residues. J gave up 2 bases and V 4 bases, and 8 bases lay outside the gene matches. CDR3 sequence reads: CASSSPSDRGQETQYF. In DNA, the CDR3 is TGTGCCAGCAGTTCCCCCTCAGACAGGGGGCAAGAGACCCAGTACTTC.

The chain couples TRBV20-1 to TRBJ2-2, with a possible D match to TRBD1 (6 bases). The V gene lost 6 bases and the J gene lost 1 base, with 9 bases spanning the gap. The germline V gene has CDR1 DFQATT and CDR2 SNEGSKA (reference sequence). This CDR3 has 13 residues. The CDR3 bases are TGCAGTGCCCCGGGACAGAACACCGGGGAGCTGTTTTTT. It specifies CSAPGQNTGELFF.

The genes are TRBV29-1 and TRBJ1-3; 8 bases agree with TRBD1. CDR3 length: 14 residues. CDR1 is SQVTM and CDR2 is ANQGSEA in the germline V gene. Trimming at V came to 6 bases and at J to 4 bases, leaving 8 bases not matched to a gene. CDR3 in DNA: TGCAGCGTATCCCCGGGACAGGTGGGAAACACCATATATTTT. This codes for CSVSPGQVGNTIYF.

This clonotype was picked up a small number of times. This chain links TRBV4-1 with TRBJ2-2; D remains ambiguous. V dropped 0 bases and J dropped 4 bases, with 12 bases sitting between them. CDR3 length: 16 amino acids. Germline lookup yields CDR1 MGHRA and CDR2 YSYEKL. The CDR3: CASSQDVPAATGELFF. The CDR3 nucleotides are TGCGCCAGCAGCCAAGATGTACCGGCGGCCACCGGGGAGCTGTTTTTT.

In this sample, this clonotype turned up a few times. The V gene is TRBV6-5, the J gene TRBJ2-3; 7 nucleotides align to TRBD2. Germline V gives CDR1 MNHEY, CDR2 SVGAGI. After removal of 2 bases from V and 4 bases from J, the junction contained 3 bases not matched to a gene. This CDR3 comprises 14 residues. The CDR3 spells CASSYDGGADTQYF. For the CDR3, the DNA is TGTGCCAGCAGTTACGATGGGGGGGCAGATACGCAGTATTTT.

This sequence joins TRBV4-1 and TRBJ1-2, with TRBD1 matching over 7 bases. The CDR3 spans 13 residues. The V and J ends lost 0 bases and 5 bases, in that order; junction bases with no gene match: 0. Per germline, CDR1 MGHRA and CDR2 YSYEKL. The CDR3 loop reads CASSQEGQYGYTF. The CDR3 region has the DNA TGCGCCAGCAGCCAAGAGGGACAGTATGGCTACACCTTC.

The V call is TRBV20-1, the J call TRBJ1-2, with a possible D match to TRBD1 (6 bases). CDR3 length: 13 residues. Germline CDR1 and CDR2: DFQATT and SNEGSKA (reference sequence). V lost 6 bases and J lost 6, with 17 bases in between. CDR3 loop: CSATGQTGHGYTF. In DNA form, the CDR3 reads TGCAGTGCAACCGGACAGACTGGGCATGGCTACACCTTC.

This clonotype has just a few counts. J is TRBJ2-5 and V is TRBV5-5; 8 bases are shared with TRBD1. The CDR3 totals 14 residues. Germline values: CDR1 SGHKS, CDR2 YYEKEE (reference sequence). V trimming: 6 bases; J trimming: 2 bases; junction bases outside the gene matches: 6. CDR3: CASTTGGWQETQYF. As DNA, the CDR3 is TGTGCCAGCACCACAGGGGGTTGGCAAGAGACCCAGTACTTC.

This clonotype has only a few counts. The V and J genes are TRBV19 and TRBJ1-2; D possibly corresponds to TRBD1 (6 bases). V was cut by 9 bases and J by 6 bases, with 23 bases left in between. The CDR3 consists of 15 residues. Germline V gene lookup returns CDR1 LNHDA and CDR2 SQIVND (reference sequence). Here the CDR3 reads CASRPGHLTPHGYTF. The CDR3 region has the DNA TGTGCCAGCCGCCCGGGACACCTAACGCCTCATGGCTACACCTTC.

This clonotype was counted a few times. The CDR3 sequence is CSANPGQGDEQYF. As DNA, the CDR3 is TGCAGTGCTAATCCGGGACAGGGGGACGAGCAGTACTTC. The chain joins TRBV20-1 to TRBJ2-7, with 11 bases aligning to TRBD1. V dropped 4 bases and J dropped 5; count of bases not matched to a gene: 4. Germline-derived CDR1 and CDR2 are DFQATT and SNEGSKA (reference sequence). The CDR3 consists of 13 residues.

V gene TRBV6-6 combines with J gene TRBJ2-5; 7 nucleotides agree with TRBD1. V gave up 6 bases and J gave up 2 bases; unmatched junction bases: 3. CDR3 length: 13 amino acids. Per the germline V gene, CDR1 is MNHNY and CDR2 is SVGAGI (reference sequence). The CDR3 coding sequence is TGTGCCAGCAGCACAGGGGAACAAGAGACCCAGTACTTC. Translating it yields CASSTGEQETQYF.

This clonotype was observed a single time. V gene TRBV15 combines with J gene TRBJ2-7; no clear D. The CDR3 has 13 residues. From germline, CDR1 is LNHNV and CDR2 YYDKDF (reference sequence). Trimming cost V 5 bases and J 3 bases, with 11 bases left between them. The CDR3 is CATSHRGFYEQYF. The CDR3 nucleotides are TGTGCCACCAGCCACCGAGGATTCTACGAGCAGTACTTC.

This chain connects TRBV7-8 to TRBJ2-7; D is ambiguous. This CDR3 is 15 amino acids long. V lost 2 bases to trimming and J lost 0 bases, with 11 bases between them. Germline V CDR1 and CDR2: SGHVS, FQNEAQ. This chain's CDR3 is CASSLIPDGSYEQYF. CDR3 nucleotide sequence: TGTGCCAGCAGCTTAATCCCTGATGGCTCCTACGAGCAGTACTTC.

This clonotype was observed a handful of times. The chain links TRBV7-2 to TRBJ2-3, with 8 bases aligning to TRBD2. CDR3 length equals 16 residues. Losses at the gene ends were 6 bases for V and 2 bases for J; bases not matched to a gene: 10. From germline, CDR1 is SGHTA and CDR2 FQGNSA. The CDR3 DNA is TGTGCCAGCAGTTACCGAGGACTAGCCATCACAGATACGCAGTATTTT. This codes for CASSYRGLAITDTQYF.

The genes are TRBV28 and TRBJ2-3, with 9 bases matching TRBD2. V trimming: 5 bases; J trimming: 0 bases; junction bases outside the gene matches: 6. The CDR3 extends over 16 amino acids. CDR1 and CDR2 from the germline V gene are MDHEN and SYDVKM. CDR3 DNA: TGTGCCAGCAGTAGGCGGGGGGGGCCTAGCACAGATACGCAGTATTTT. This encodes CASSRRGGPSTDTQYF.

The chain employs TRBV10-3 and TRBJ2-3, with a possible D match to TRBD1 (6 bases). Trimming took off 2 bases at V and 2 bases at J, with 8 bases between the two ends. CDR1 ENHRY and CDR2 SYGVKD come from the germline V gene. The CDR3 consists of 14 residues. The CDR3 DNA sequence: TGTGCCATCAGTGAGGGACAGTCCACAGATACGCAGTATTTT. It translates to CAISEGQSTDTQYF.

This clonotype has a handful of counts. This sequence joins TRBV20-1 and TRBJ2-7; 10 positions match TRBD2. CDR1 DFQATT and CDR2 SNEGSKA come from the germline V gene (reference sequence). This CDR3 spans 14 amino acids. With V trimmed by 7 bases and J by 3 bases, 9 bases remained unmatched. In DNA, the CDR3 is TGCAGTGGTAAAAGCGGGGGGGCCATCTACGAGCAGTACTTC. Translation gives CSGKSGGAIYEQYF.